This T cell receptor (beta chain) is from a study of blood T cell repertoires in COVID-19. The overall study: PBMCs, B-cell-depleted T cells, or T cells provided the cDNA or gDNA that made up the material.

This clone has a single count. Enrollees, about 18 to 95 years old, lived in 24 US areas. V was pared by 7 bases and J by 6 bases, with 18 bases between. This CDR3 region has 14 residues. Germline lookup yields CDR1 MNHEY and CDR2 SMNVEV (reference sequence). Using immunoSEQ multiplex PCR, the repertoire was profiled, and TCRdb retains in-frame clones only, with some absent. The sample carries 200,000 to 250,000 clones, approximately 80% recorded once. The sequenced material came from PBMCs or T cells enriched from blood (not recorded which). The chain joins TRBV27 to TRBJ1-1; the D gene is possibly TRBD1 (6 bases). The receptor was isolated from a woman aged 55-70 years who had recovered from COVID-19. The CDR3 DNA reads TGTGCCAGCACCCCACAGGGTGTTCTCTCTGAAGCTTTCTTT. Protein: CASTPQGVLSEAFF.